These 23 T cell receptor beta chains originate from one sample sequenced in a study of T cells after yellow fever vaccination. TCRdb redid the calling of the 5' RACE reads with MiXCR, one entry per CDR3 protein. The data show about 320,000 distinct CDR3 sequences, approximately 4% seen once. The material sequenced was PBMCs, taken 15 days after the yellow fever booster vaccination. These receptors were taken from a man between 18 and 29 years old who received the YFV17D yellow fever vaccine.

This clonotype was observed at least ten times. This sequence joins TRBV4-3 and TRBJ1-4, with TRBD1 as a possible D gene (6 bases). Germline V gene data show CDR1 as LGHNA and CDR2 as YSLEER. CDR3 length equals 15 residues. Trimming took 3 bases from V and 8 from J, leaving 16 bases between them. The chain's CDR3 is CASSHNRDGGEKLFF. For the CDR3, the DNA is TGCGCCAGCAGCCATAACAGGGATGGTGGCGAAAAACTGTTTTTT.

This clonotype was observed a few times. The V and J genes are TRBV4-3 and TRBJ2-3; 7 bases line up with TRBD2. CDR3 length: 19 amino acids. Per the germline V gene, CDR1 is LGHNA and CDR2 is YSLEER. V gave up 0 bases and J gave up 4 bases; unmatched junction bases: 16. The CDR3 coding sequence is TGCGCCAGCAGCCAAGATCCAGGACTAGTCTCCTTTTCCCCAGATACGCAGTATTTT. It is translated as CASSQDPGLVSFSPDTQYF.

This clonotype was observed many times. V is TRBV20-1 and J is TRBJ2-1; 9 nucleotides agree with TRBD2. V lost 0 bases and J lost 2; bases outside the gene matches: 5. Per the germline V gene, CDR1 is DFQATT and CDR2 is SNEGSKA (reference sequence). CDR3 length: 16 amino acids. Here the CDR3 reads CSARDGTSQPYNEQFF. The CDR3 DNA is TGCAGTGCTAGAGATGGGACTAGCCAACCCTACAATGAGCAGTTCTTC.

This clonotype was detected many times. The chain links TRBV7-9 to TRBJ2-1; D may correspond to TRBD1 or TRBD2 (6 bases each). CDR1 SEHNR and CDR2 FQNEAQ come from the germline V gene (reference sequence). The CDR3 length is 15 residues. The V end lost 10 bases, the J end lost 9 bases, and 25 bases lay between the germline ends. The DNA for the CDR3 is TGTGCCACCCGGATGATGCCGAAGGGGGGAGGTGAGCAGTTCTTC. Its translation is CATRMMPKGGGEQFF. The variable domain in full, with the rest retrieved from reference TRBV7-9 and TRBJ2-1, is DTGVSQNPRHKITKRGQNVTFRCDPISEHNRLYWYRQTLGQGPEFLTYFQNEAQLEKSRLLSDRFSAERPKGSFSTLEIQRTEQGDSAMYLCATRMMPKGGGEQFFGPGTRLTVL.

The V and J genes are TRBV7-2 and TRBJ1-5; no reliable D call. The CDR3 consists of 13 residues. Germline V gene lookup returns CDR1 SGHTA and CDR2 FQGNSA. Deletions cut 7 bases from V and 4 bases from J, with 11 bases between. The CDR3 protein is CASNENWNQPQHF. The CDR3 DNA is TGTGCCAGCAACGAGAATTGGAATCAGCCCCAGCATTTT.

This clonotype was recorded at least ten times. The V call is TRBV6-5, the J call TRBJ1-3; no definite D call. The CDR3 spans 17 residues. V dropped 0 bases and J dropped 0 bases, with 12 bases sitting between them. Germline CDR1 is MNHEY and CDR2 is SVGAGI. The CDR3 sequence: CASSYSKRSFSGNTIYF. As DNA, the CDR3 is TGTGCCAGCAGTTACTCGAAACGCAGCTTCTCTGGAAACACCATATATTTT.

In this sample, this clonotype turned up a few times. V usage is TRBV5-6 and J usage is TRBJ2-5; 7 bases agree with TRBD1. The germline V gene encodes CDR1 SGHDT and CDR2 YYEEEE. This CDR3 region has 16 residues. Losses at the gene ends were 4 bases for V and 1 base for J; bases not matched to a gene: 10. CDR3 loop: CASSPRTRQGQETQYF. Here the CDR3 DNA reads TGTGCCAGCAGCCCCAGAACTCGACAGGGCCAAGAGACCCAGTACTTC.

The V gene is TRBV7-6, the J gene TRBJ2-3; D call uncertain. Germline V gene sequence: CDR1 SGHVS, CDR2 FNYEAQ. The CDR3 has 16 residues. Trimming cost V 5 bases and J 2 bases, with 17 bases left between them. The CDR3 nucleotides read TGTGCCAGCAGCCAGACCGCCCATCTCCTCACAGATACGCAGTATTTT. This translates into CASSQTAHLLTDTQYF.

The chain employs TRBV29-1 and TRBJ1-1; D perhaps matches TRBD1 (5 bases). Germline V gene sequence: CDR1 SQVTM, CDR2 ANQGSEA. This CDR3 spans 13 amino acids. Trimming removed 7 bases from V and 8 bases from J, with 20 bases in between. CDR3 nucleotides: TGCAGCGAGAAACCCGGGACCCGAGTAGAAGCTTTCTTT. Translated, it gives CSEKPGTRVEAFF.

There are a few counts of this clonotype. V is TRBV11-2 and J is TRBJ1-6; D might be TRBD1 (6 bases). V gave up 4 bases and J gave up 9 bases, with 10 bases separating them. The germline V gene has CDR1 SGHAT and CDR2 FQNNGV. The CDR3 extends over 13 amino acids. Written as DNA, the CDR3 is TGTGCCAGCAGCTCGGGACAAGTTTCACCCCTCCACTTT. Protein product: CASSSGQVSPLHF.

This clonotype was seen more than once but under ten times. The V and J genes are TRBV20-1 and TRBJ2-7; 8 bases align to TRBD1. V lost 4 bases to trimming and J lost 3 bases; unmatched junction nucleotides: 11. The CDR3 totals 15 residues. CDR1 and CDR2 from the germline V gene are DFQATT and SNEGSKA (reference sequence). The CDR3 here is CSAIRTGPILYEQYF. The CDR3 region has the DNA TGCAGTGCTATCAGGACAGGGCCGATTCTCTACGAGCAGTACTTC.

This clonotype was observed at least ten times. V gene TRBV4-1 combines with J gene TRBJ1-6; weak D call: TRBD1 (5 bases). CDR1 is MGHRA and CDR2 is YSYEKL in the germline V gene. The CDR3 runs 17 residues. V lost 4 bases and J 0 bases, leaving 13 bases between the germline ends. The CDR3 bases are TGCGCCAGCAGCCGCGGTCCAGGGAGCTCCTATAATTCACCCCTCCACTTT. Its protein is CASSRGPGSSYNSPLHF.

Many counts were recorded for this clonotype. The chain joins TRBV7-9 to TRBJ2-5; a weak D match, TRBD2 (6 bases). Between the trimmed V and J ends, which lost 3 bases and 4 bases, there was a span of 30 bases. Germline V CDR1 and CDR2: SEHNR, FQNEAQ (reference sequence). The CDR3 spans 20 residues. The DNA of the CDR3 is TGTGCCAGCAGCTTCCTACGCGGAGGGTTCGGGATCTACCCGATAGAGACCCAGTACTTC. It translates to CASSFLRGGFGIYPIETQYF.

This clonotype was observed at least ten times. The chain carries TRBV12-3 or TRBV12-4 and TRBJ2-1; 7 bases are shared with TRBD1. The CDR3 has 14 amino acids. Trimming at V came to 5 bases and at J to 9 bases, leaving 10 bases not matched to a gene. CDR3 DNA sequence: TGTGCCAGCAGTAGTACACGGAAGGGGGCTGAGCAGTTCTTC. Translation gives CASSSTRKGAEQFF.

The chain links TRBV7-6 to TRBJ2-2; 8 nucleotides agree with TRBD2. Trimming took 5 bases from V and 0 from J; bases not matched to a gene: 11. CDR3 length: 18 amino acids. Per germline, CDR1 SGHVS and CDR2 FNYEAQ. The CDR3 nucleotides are TGTGCCAGCAGCACACCCACGGGGGGGCACGCGAACACCGGGGAGCTGTTTTTT. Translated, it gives CASSTPTGGHANTGELFF.

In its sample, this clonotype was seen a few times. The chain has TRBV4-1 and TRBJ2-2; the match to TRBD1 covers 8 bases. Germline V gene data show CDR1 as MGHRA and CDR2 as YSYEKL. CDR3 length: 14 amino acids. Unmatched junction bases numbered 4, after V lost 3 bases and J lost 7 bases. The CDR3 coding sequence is TGCGCCAGCAGCCACCCAGGGGGCGGCGGGGAGCTGTTTTTT. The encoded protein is CASSHPGGGGELFF.

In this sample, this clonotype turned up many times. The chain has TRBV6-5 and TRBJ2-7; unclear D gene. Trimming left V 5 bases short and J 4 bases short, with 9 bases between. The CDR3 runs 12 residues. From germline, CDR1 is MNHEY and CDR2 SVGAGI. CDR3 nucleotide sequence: TGTGCCAGCAGTAGTGGACGGTACGAGCAGTACTTC. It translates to CASSSGRYEQYF.

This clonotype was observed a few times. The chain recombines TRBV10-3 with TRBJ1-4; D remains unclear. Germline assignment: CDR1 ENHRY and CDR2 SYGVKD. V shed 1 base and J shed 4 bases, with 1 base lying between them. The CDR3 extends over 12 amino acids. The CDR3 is CAISEFNEKLFF. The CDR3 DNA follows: TGTGCCATCAGTGAGTTTAATGAAAAACTGTTTTTT.

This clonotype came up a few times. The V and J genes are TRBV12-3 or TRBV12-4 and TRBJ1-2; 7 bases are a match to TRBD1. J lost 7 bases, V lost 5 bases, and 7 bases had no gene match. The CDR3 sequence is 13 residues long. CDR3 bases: TGTGCCAGCAGTACCACAGGGGTGGGTGGCTACACCTTC. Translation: CASSTTGVGGYTF.

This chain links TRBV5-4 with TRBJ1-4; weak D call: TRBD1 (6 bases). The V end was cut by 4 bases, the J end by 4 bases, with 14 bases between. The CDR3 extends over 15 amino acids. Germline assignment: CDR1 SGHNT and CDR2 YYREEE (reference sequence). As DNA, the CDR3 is TGTGCCAGCAGCCCCCAGGGGAGGGGTAATGAAAAACTGTTTTTT. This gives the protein CASSPQGRGNEKLFF.

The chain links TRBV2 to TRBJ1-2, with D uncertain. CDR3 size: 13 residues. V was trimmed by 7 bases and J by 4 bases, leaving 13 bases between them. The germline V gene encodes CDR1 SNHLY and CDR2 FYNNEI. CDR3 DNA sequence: TGTGCCAGCATTAGTGGGGAGGGCTATGGCTACACCTTC. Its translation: CASISGEGYGYTF.

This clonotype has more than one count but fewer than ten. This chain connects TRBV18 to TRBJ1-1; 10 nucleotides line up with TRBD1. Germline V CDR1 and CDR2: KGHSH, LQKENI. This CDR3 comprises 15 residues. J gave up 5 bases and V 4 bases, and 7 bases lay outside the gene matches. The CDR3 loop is CASSRSGTGETEAFF. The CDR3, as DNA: TGTGCCAGCTCACGCTCCGGGACAGGGGAGACTGAAGCTTTCTTT.

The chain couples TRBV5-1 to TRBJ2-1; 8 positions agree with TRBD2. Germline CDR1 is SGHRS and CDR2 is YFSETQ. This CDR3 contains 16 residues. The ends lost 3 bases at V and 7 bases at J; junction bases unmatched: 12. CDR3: CASSYGQRELGNEQFF. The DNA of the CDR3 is TGCGCCAGCAGCTACGGGCAGCGGGAGTTGGGGAATGAGCAGTTCTTC.